One and the same sample provided the 18 T cell receptor beta chains below, sequenced in a study of shared clonotypes between healthy human individuals (TCRdb year 2020). To prepare the library, the immunoSEQ multiplex PCR assay was applied. Drawn from immuneACCESS, this table holds only the in-frame rearrangements with V and J called that TCRdb kept. Clones are partly lost; checked studies trace under half to an unresolved V gene and leave the rest unexplained. This sample gives a few hundred thousand clones in total; around 77% of them show up just once. Around 13% of the sample is taken by the ten largest. Sequenced sample: PBMCs. The receptors here all came from a woman aged 40 to 50 in good health. Some clones in this sample may be carry-over from other donors' samples.

This clone appeared once. One end of the junction is discordant with germline, which a read error may explain. V gene TRBV7-2 combines with J gene TRBJ1-1; a possible D gene is TRBD1 (5 bases). Germline CDR1 and CDR2: SGHTA and FQGNSA. CDR3 length: 15 residues. CDR3 sequence: CASSSAGALVTGAFF. The DNA of the CDR3 is TGTGCCAGCAGCTCGGCCGGGGCGTTGGTCACTGGAGCTTTCTTT.

Points on this clone: The conserved phenylalanine or tryptophan is not found at the CDR3 terminus, so this likely reflects a read error. The chain uses TRBV5-1 and TRBJ2-7; D tentatively reads TRBD1 or TRBD2 (6 bases each). CDR3 length: 14 residues. Germline V gene lookup returns CDR1 SGHRS and CDR2 YFSETQ. V lost 1 base to trimming and J lost 6 bases, with 14 bases between them. The CDR3: CASSLRGVGGEQYP. CDR3 nucleotides: TGCGCCAGCAGCTTGAGGGGGGTTGGAGGCGAGCAGTACCCC.

This CDR3 reads CASSLVGQGGTEAFF. CDR3 bases: TGCGCCAGCAGCTTGGTGGGACAGGGAGGGACTGAAGCTTTCTTT. This rearrangement joins TRBV5-1 to TRBJ1-1, with 9 bases fitting TRBD1. The V gene end was trimmed by 0 bases and the J gene end by 5 bases; junction bases not matched to a gene: 5. The CDR3 is 15 amino acids. The germline CDR1 and CDR2 sequences are SGHRS and YFSETQ.

This clone was picked up a small number of times. The sample has other DNA sequences that encode this CDR3 too. The rearrangement uses TRBV28 and TRBJ1-5; D not certain. Trimming pared 5 bases from V and 4 bases from J, leaving 3 bases between. The CDR3 spans 11 residues. Germline-derived CDR1 and CDR2 are MDHEN and SYDVKM. The chain's CDR3 is CASSGNQPQHF. CDR3 nucleotide sequence: TGTGCCAGCAGTGGAAATCAGCCCCAGCATTTT. The complete variable domain, with remaining parts taken from reference TRBV28 and TRBJ1-5, reads DVKVTQSSRYLVKRTGEKVFLECVQDMDHENMFWYRQDPGLGLRLIYFSYDVKMKEKGDIPEGYSVSREKKERFSLILESASTNQTSMYLCASSGNQPQHFGDGTRLSIL.

The chain recombines TRBV30 with TRBJ1-6; possibly TRBD1 for D (5 bases). CDR1 GTSNPN and CDR2 SVGIG come from the germline V gene (reference sequence). This CDR3 contains 14 residues. Trimming took 3 bases from V and 10 from J, leaving 16 bases between them. CDR3 nucleotide sequence: TGTGCCTGGAGCCCCGGGCTGGGGGACTCACCCCTCCACTTT. Translation gives CAWSPGLGDSPLHF.

The chain is built from TRBV2 and TRBJ2-2, with unresolved D. Between the trimmed V and J ends, which lost 2 bases and 6 bases, there was a span of 7 bases. This CDR3 has 13 amino acids. The germline V gene encodes CDR1 SNHLY and CDR2 FYNNEI. The CDR3 coding sequence is TGTGCCAGCAGTGAACTCCCGGCCGGGGAGCTGTTTTTT. Its translation is CASSELPAGELFF.

About this clone: The CDR3 ends on some other residue instead of the conserved phenylalanine or tryptophan, so this is likely a read error. The DNA is omitted, as the CDR3 cannot be located on it reliably, and the CDR3 follows TCRdb's listing. J is TRBJ2-7 and V is TRBV2; the table assigns TRBD1, which was not confirmed against the DNA. Germline lookup yields CDR1 SNHLY and CDR2 FYNNEI. The CDR3 is 13 amino acids long, termini counted. The CDR3 here is CASSPDRGRFWRL.

This chain joins TRBV18 and TRBJ2-1, with D possibly being TRBD1 (6 bases). Germline CDR1 and CDR2: KGHSH and LQKENI. This CDR3 is 12 amino acids long. V gave up 2 bases and J gave up 10 bases, with 9 bases separating them. This CDR3 reads CASSPGDTEQFF. The CDR3 DNA sequence: TGTGCCAGCTCACCAGGGGACACAGAGCAGTTCTTC.

The CDR3 bases are TGTGCCAGCAGTCGCTCCAATCCCCCCGAGCAGTACTTC. Residues: CASSRSNPPEQYF. The chain joins TRBV28 to TRBJ2-7; no firm D call. Germline V CDR1 and CDR2: MDHEN, SYDVKM. Trimming shortened V by 5 bases and J by 6 bases, and 14 bases separated the two germline ends. This CDR3 is built from 13 residues.

Comment on this clone: Given a much more abundant clone one base away, this may be a read error. The final CDR3 position lacks the conserved phenylalanine or tryptophan, pointing to a likely read error. The chain recombines TRBV5-1 with TRBJ2-3, with 9 bases matching TRBD2. Germline V lookup: CDR1 SGHRS, CDR2 YFSETQ. V was pared by 4 bases and J by 8 bases, with 11 bases of the junction left unmatched. This CDR3 contains 15 residues. The chain's CDR3 is CASSDSGSRGGTQYL. The CDR3 DNA reads as TGCGCCAGCAGCGATAGCGGGAGTCGAGGGGGTACGCAGTATCTT.

The CDR3, as DNA: TGTGCCAGCAGCTTAAGCGGGATCAGCACAGATACGCAGTATTTT. This codes for CASSLSGISTDTQYF. The gene calls are TRBV7-3 and TRBJ2-3; TRBD2 might be the D (6 bases). The germline V gene has CDR1 SGHTA and CDR2 FQGTGA. The CDR3 runs 15 residues. V was clipped by 1 base and J by 0 bases, with 8 bases between them.

The chain couples TRBV27 to TRBJ2-2, with 8 bases lining up with TRBD2. This CDR3 comprises 16 residues. The junction had 11 bases not matched to a gene; V was cut back by 7 bases and J by 4 bases. CDR1 and CDR2 (germline): MNHEY, SMNVEV (reference sequence). The CDR3 loop is CASTLGSGTGTGELFF. In DNA form, the CDR3 reads TGTGCCAGCACCCTGGGTAGCGGGACCGGCACCGGGGAGCTGTTTTTT.

As to this clone: Other nucleotide sequences in the sample specify the same CDR3. The CDR3 DNA sequence: TGTGCCAGCTCACCACCGACAGATACGCAGTATTTT. Its protein is CASSPPTDTQYF. J is TRBJ2-3 and V is TRBV18; D unresolved. The CDR3 is made up of 12 amino acids. V was shortened by 0 bases and J by 3 bases, with 1 base between the two germline ends. From germline, CDR1 is KGHSH and CDR2 LQKENI.

In regard to this clone: A far more abundant clone sits one base away, making this likely a read error. The CDR3 here is CASGLVDEQFF. CDR3 nucleotide sequence: TGTGCCAGCGGCTTAGTCGATGAGCAGTTCTTC. This sequence joins TRBV7-9 and TRBJ2-1; D ambiguous. The CDR3 has 11 amino acids. Germline V gene lookup returns CDR1 SEHNR and CDR2 FQNEAQ (reference sequence). Filled out from reference TRBV7-9 and TRBJ2-1, the complete variable domain reads DTGVSQNPRHKITKRGQNVTFRCDPISEHNRLYWYRQTLGQGPEFLTYFQNEAQLEKSRLLSDRFSAERPKGSFSTLEIQRTEQGDSAMYLCASGLVDEQFFGPGTRLTVL.

The CDR3 here is CASSERGTGELFF. The CDR3 DNA reads TGCGCCAGCAGTGAGAGGGGAACCGGGGAGCTGTTTTTT. This chain connects TRBV10-1 to TRBJ2-2; perhaps TRBD1 as D (5 bases). The CDR3 is 13 amino acids. Per germline, CDR1 WNHNN and CDR2 SYGVQD (reference sequence). V was cut by 2 bases and J by 5 bases, with 6 bases left in between.

The rearrangement joins TRBV7-9 to TRBJ1-1, with unresolved D. CDR3 length equals 13 residues. The V gene's germline CDR1 is SEHNR and CDR2 FQNEAQ (reference sequence). V gave up 6 bases and J gave up 1 base, with 9 bases separating them. CDR3 sequence reads: CASSRTGNTEAFF. CDR3 nucleotides: TGTGCCAGCAGTCGGACCGGGAACACTGAAGCTTTCTTT.

V usage is TRBV27 and J usage is TRBJ1-2; D uncertain. V lost 2 bases, J lost 8 bases, and 12 bases lay in between. Germline assignment: CDR1 MNHEY and CDR2 SMNVEV (reference sequence). There are 13 residues in the CDR3. The CDR3 here is CASSLSGVGGYTF. CDR3 coding DNA: TGTGCCAGCAGTTTAAGCGGCGTAGGGGGCTACACCTTC.

The chain uses TRBV11-1 and TRBJ2-7; 9 bases align to TRBD2. CDR3 length: 15 residues. Trimming cost V 2 bases and J 7 bases; bases outside gene matches: 9. Germline CDR1 is SGHAT and CDR2 is FQDESV (reference sequence). The CDR3, as DNA: TGTGCCAGCAGCTTAATGGTAGCGGGAGTTGGTGAGCAGTACTTC. Protein sequence: CASSLMVAGVGEQYF.